The sequence of this TCR beta chain was determined in a study of blood T cells in healthy people across ages. The V gene end was trimmed by 3 bases and the J gene end by 5 bases; junction bases not matched to a gene: 6. The CDR3 runs 13 residues. Germline V gene lookup returns CDR1 DFQATT and CDR2 SNEGSKA (reference sequence). This clonotype has just a few counts. Sample-barcoded 5' priming and a J-beta primer mix drove a second PCR of roughly 7 to 11 cycles. TCRdb processed the 5' RACE reads anew with MiXCR; each CDR3 protein has one entry. The table has approximately 700,000 distinct CDR3 sequences, 32% seen once.

The rearrangement links TRBV20-1 to TRBJ1-1; 7 positions agree with TRBD1. Sequencing was performed on blood. The source is a woman aged 80 or older in good health. DNA of the CDR3: TGCAGTGCTAGCGGACAGGAAGGGACTGAAGCTTTCTTT. It translates to CSASGQEGTEAFF.